Listed below are T cell receptor beta chains from one sample, sequenced in a study of blood T cell repertoires in COVID-19. The table came from immunoSEQ multiplex PCR; TCRdb's copy has only in-frame clones and leaves some out. The sample has a few hundred thousand clones, 70% to 90% seen once. What was sequenced was PBMCs or T cells enriched from blood (not recorded which). These receptors were obtained from a young man who had recovered from COVID-19. The CDR3 runs from the conserved cysteine through the conserved F or W. Each record gives: D gene, V gene, J gene, clone size, CDR3 length, CDR3 DNA, CDR3 protein. A D gene is named only where the DNA matches it firmly. Expanded clones get a size class; other rows say once, few or many, or leave the size out.

-,TRBV6-2/TRBV6-3,TRBJ1-2,-,16,TGTGCCAGCAGTTACCCCCCAAGGGGGAAAAACTATGGCTACACCTTC,CASSYPPRGKNYGYTF
-,TRBV6-4,TRBJ2-2,-,14,TGTGCCAGCAGGGACTGGCCTAACACCGGGGAGCTGTTTTTT,CASRDWPNTGELFF
-,TRBV11-2,TRBJ2-7,-,16,TGTGCCAGCAGCTTAAACTCGGGGGGCGGATTCTACGAGCAGTACTTC,CASSLNSGGGFYEQYF
-,TRBV14,TRBJ1-2,once,13,TGTGCCAGCAGCCGGCCAGGGGCCTATGGCTACACCTTC,CASSRPGAYGYTF
-,TRBV7-2,TRBJ2-3,once,14,TGTGCCAGCAGCCCCCGGGGGGCGGCAGATACGCAGTATTTT,CASSPRGAADTQYF
-,TRBV7-3,TRBJ1-1,-,14,TGTGCCAGCAGTCTCACATCAGGGTACACTGAAGCTTTCTTT,CASSLTSGYTEAFF
-,TRBV6-5,TRBJ2-2,-,11,TGTGCCAGCAGGGGAGCCGGGGAGCTGTTTTTT,CASRGAGELFF
-,TRBV19,TRBJ2-3,-,14,TGTGCCAGTAGGTTGACAGCTAGCACAGATACGCAGTATTTT,CASRLTASTDTQYF
TRBD1,TRBV6-6,TRBJ2-6,few,18,TGTGCCAGCAGTCGTACAGGGGCCATCCACTCTGGGGCCAACGTCCTGACTTTC,CASSRTGAIHSGANVLTF
-,TRBV19,TRBJ1-2,-,14,TGTGCCAGTAGTGCACGGCAGGGTGGCTATGGCTACACCTTC,CASSARQGGYGYTF
TRBD1,TRBV7-9,TRBJ1-3,-,18,TGTGCCAGCAGCCTAGGGGGACAGGGCTCTCTGAGCGGAAACACCATATATTTT,CASSLGGQGSLSGNTIYF
-,TRBV18,TRBJ1-2,-,16,TGTGCCAGCTCACATCCGTTTGACACCTCTAACTATGGCTACACCTTC,CASSHPFDTSNYGYTF
TRBD1,TRBV10-3,TRBJ1-1,-,16,TGTGCCATCAGTATACAGCCGGGACAGATGAACACTGAAGCTTTCTTT,CAISIQPGQMNTEAFF
TRBD1,TRBV4-1,TRBJ1-3,-,15,TGCGCCAGCAGCCAAGCCACAGGGGTTGGAAACACCATATATTTT,CASSQATGVGNTIYF
-,TRBV5-1,TRBJ1-1,once,13,TGCGCCAGCAGCCCGGACAGTCTAACTGAAGCTTTCTTT,CASSPDSLTEAFF
TRBD1,TRBV7-2,TRBJ1-5,-,15,TGTGCCAGCAGCTTAACAGGGGGCGCGAATCAGCCCCAGCATTTT,CASSLTGGANQPQHF
TRBD1,TRBV9,TRBJ2-1,once,15,TGTGCCAGCAGCGGGGACAGGGGGTTAAGCCATGAGCAGTTCTTC,CASSGDRGLSHEQFF
TRBD1,TRBV3-1/TRBV3-2,TRBJ1-6,-,17,TGTGCCAGCAGCCAATGGGACAGGGGCGCCTATAATTCACCCCTCCACTTT,CASSQWDRGAYNSPLHF
TRBD2,TRBV5-8,TRBJ2-4,few,17,TGTGCCAGCAGCCCCGGGAGGGGGTTCCTCGCCAAAAACATTCAGTACTTC,CASSPGRGFLAKNIQYF
-,TRBV15,TRBJ2-3,-,14,TGTGCCACCAGCGGCCCCTCTCCCGCAGATACGCAGTATTTT,CATSGPSPADTQYF
-,TRBV29-1,TRBJ1-2,-,12,TGCAGCGTTGTGATGGGGCTGGCTGGCTACACCTTC,CSVVMGLAGYTF
-,TRBV9,TRBJ1-1,-,12,TGTGCCAGTGACAGGTGGGAAACTGAAGCTTTCTTT,CASDRWETEAFF
TRBD2,TRBV5-1,TRBJ2-1,-,15,TGCGCCAGCGGGGGGGAGCTCGGCCGAAACAATGAGCAGTTCTTC,CASGGELGRNNEQFF
TRBD2,TRBV7-2,TRBJ2-2,-,18,TGTGCCAGCAGCTATAACGGTGGCGGGGGGGCCTTCACCGGGGAGCTGTTTTTT,CASSYNGGGGAFTGELFF
TRBD2,TRBV3-1/TRBV3-2,TRBJ2-1,-,14,TGTGCCAGCGCGGGACTAGCGGGGAACAATGAGCAGTTCTTC,CASAGLAGNNEQFF
-,TRBV10-3,TRBJ2-2,-,15,TGTGCCACCAACCCCAACCGGGGGAACACCGGGGAGCTGTTTTTT,CATNPNRGNTGELFF
-,TRBV19,TRBJ1-2,-,13,TGTGCCAGTAGCCTGGGCCCGAAATATGGCTACACCTTC,CASSLGPKYGYTF
-,TRBV9,TRBJ2-1,-,16,TGTGCCAGCAGCTTGACCGGGACAATGGAATACAATGAGCAGTTCTTC,CASSLTGTMEYNEQFF
-,TRBV7-9,TRBJ1-4,-,15,TGTGCCAGCGGGGCCACTCGTCACGGTAATGAAAAACTGTTTTTT,CASGATRHGNEKLFF
-,TRBV9,TRBJ1-5,-,14,TGTGCCAGCAGCGTAGGTCAGGGAAGTCAGCCCCAGCATTTT,CASSVGQGSQPQHF
TRBD1,TRBV5-1,TRBJ1-6,-,16,TGCGCCAGCAGCAGGGCCGGGACAGGGGGAAATTCACCCCTCCACTTT,CASSRAGTGGNSPLHF
TRBD1,TRBV29-1,TRBJ1-1,few,12,TGCAGCGCAGTCACAGGGGGTGGTGAAGCTTTCTTT,CSAVTGGGEAFF
-,TRBV3-1/TRBV3-2,TRBJ2-7,-,14,TGTGCCAGCAGCCAAGGTTCACTGTTCTACGAGCAGTACTTC,CASSQGSLFYEQYF
-,TRBV12-5,TRBJ1-1,-,18,TGTGCTAGTGGTTTGACCTGGGGGGGCTCCCCCCCCAACACTGAAGCTTTCTTT,CASGLTWGGSPPNTEAFF
TRBD1,TRBV24-1,TRBJ2-2,-,16,TGTGCCACCAGCCCTCCCGACAGGGGGCTTGGCGGGGAGCTGTTTTTT,CATSPPDRGLGGELFF
-,TRBV7-6,TRBJ1-2,-,14,TGTGCCAGCAGCCTAGGGACGGGGAACTATGGCTACACCTTC,CASSLGTGNYGYTF
TRBD1,TRBV3-1/TRBV3-2,TRBJ2-2,few,16,TGTGCCAGCAGCAAATTTCGGACAGGGAACACCGGGGAGCTGTTTTTT,CASSKFRTGNTGELFF
TRBD2,TRBV7-9,TRBJ2-1,-,16,TGTGCCAGCAGCTTGCCTAGCGGGGGGGCCGACAATGAGCAGTTCTTC,CASSLPSGGADNEQFF
-,TRBV30,TRBJ2-5,once,13,TGTGCCTGGAGTGGGGGACTCCAGGAGACCCAGTACTTC,CAWSGGLQETQYF
-,TRBV27,TRBJ2-5,-,14,TGTGCCAGCAGTCCCCCTGGGGCCCAAGAGACCCAGTACTTC,CASSPPGAQETQYF
-,TRBV28,TRBJ2-1,-,15,TGTGCCAGCAGTCTACCTCAACGGGGGTTCAATGAGCAGTTCTTC,CASSLPQRGFNEQFF
-,TRBV5-6,TRBJ2-7,-,13,TGTGCCAGCAGCTTGGACGGTTCCTACGAGCAGTACTTC,CASSLDGSYEQYF
-,TRBV19,TRBJ2-5,-,11,TGTGCCAGGATTACAGGGGAGACCCAGTACTTC,CARITGETQYF
TRBD1,TRBV7-9,TRBJ2-1,few,15,TGTGCCAGCAGTCCGGGACAGGGATTAATCAATGAGCAGTTCTTC,CASSPGQGLINEQFF
TRBD2,TRBV5-1,TRBJ2-2,-,16,TGCGCCAGCAGCCCCCTAGCGGGGGGGAACACCGGGGAGCTGTTTTTT,CASSPLAGGNTGELFF
TRBD1,TRBV10-3,TRBJ2-1,-,16,TGTGCCATCAGTGAGTCATTAGGGACAGGGGTAGGTGAGCAGTTCTTC,CAISESLGTGVGEQFF
-,TRBV4-1,TRBJ1-4,-,14,TGCGCCAGCAGCCAAGTCCAGACTAATGAAAAACTGTTTTTT,CASSQVQTNEKLFF
-,TRBV9,TRBJ1-1,few,15,TGTGCCAGCAGCGACGGACACAGGGCTGCCACTGAAGCTTTCTTT,CASSDGHRAATEAFF
TRBD1,TRBV5-1,TRBJ2-1,-,14,TGCGCCAGCAGCCCCGGGACAGCTTACAATGAGCAGTTCTTC,CASSPGTAYNEQFF
TRBD2,TRBV6-5,TRBJ2-1,-,16,TGTGCCAGCAGTTTCGCGACTAGCCCATTAATCAATGAGCAGTTCTTC,CASSFATSPLINEQFF
-,TRBV1,TRBJ1-1,-,17,TGCACCAGCAGCCAAGTTACCCCCCCTCCGGGGGGCACTGAAGCTTTCTTT,CTSSQVTPPPGGTEAFF
-,TRBV3-1/TRBV3-2,TRBJ1-2,-,14,TGTGCCAGCAGCCAAGGGGGACTAAACTATGGCTACACCTTC,CASSQGGLNYGYTF
-,TRBV19,TRBJ1-2,-,12,TGTGCCAGTAGTTTATTTAACTATGGCTACACCTTC,CASSLFNYGYTF